The 32 T cell receptor beta chains reported below all come from one sample, sequenced in a study of blood T cells in healthy people across ages. The use of a sample-barcoded 5' primer and a J-beta primer mix characterized a second PCR of about 6 to 11 cycles. TCRdb fed the 5' RACE reads into MiXCR, producing one record per CDR3 protein. The data show about 2 million distinct CDR3 sequences, around half seen once. Input material: blood. The receptors were gathered from a middle-aged woman in good health.

The CDR3 sequence: CASSQGMSDPDTQYF. CDR3 DNA sequence: TGTGCCAGCAGCCAAGGTATGAGTGATCCAGATACGCAGTATTTT. The genes are TRBV4-2 and TRBJ2-3, with unresolved D. V gave up 1 base and J gave up 4 bases, with 12 bases separating them. CDR1 is LGHNA, CDR2 YNFKEQ, per germline. This CDR3 spans 15 amino acids.

The chain joins TRBV5-1 to TRBJ2-2, with D perhaps TRBD1 (6 bases). Germline loops: CDR1 SGHRS, CDR2 YFSETQ. The CDR3 sequence is 14 residues long. V lost 7 bases and J 1 base, leaving 11 bases between the germline ends. DNA for the CDR3: TGCGCCAGCGGCGGCAGGGGGAACACCGGGGAGCTGTTTTTT. It encodes CASGGRGNTGELFF.

J is TRBJ2-7 and V is TRBV11-2; maybe TRBD2 (7 bases). This CDR3 contains 15 residues. The V end lost 2 bases, the J end lost 3 bases, and 14 bases lay between the germline ends. Germline values: CDR1 SGHAT, CDR2 FQNNGV. CDR3 nucleotides: TGTGCCAGCAGCTTAATAGGGGGAGGGGTCTACGAGCAGTACTTC. This codes for CASSLIGGGVYEQYF.

The chain joins TRBV4-3 to TRBJ2-3, with D possibly being TRBD2 (6 bases). The V end was cut by 4 bases, the J end by 4 bases, with 12 bases between. The CDR3 covers 14 residues. Germline V CDR1 and CDR2: LGHNA, YSLEER. In nucleotides, the CDR3 is TGCGCCAGCAGCCGTGGACTATCCCCAGATACGCAGTATTTT. Amino acids: CASSRGLSPDTQYF.

This clonotype has only a few counts. The J gene is TRBJ1-1, the V gene TRBV6-5; 7 positions agree with TRBD1. The CDR3 consists of 13 residues. Germline CDR1 MNHEY, CDR2 SVGAGI. The J segment lost 11 bases and the V segment lost 4 bases, leaving 10 bases of the junction unmatched. CDR3 amino acids: CASSFRGVGVAFF. The CDR3 DNA reads TGTGCCAGCAGTTTCAGGGGGGTGGGTGTTGCTTTCTTT.

The genes are TRBV5-5 and TRBJ1-2; TRBD1 might be the D (5 bases). Germline V gene lookup returns CDR1 SGHKS and CDR2 YYEKEE (reference sequence). The CDR3 is made up of 16 amino acids. Trimming stripped 5 bases from V and 7 bases from J, with 24 bases between. CDR3 bases: TGTGCCAGCAGGAAACAGGTGGCAGCCCTATCGGGTGGCTACACCTTC. The encoded protein is CASRKQVAALSGGYTF.

The table lists this clonotype with a few counts. The V and J genes are TRBV5-1 and TRBJ2-1, with a possible D match to TRBD2 (5 bases). Germline V gene sequence: CDR1 SGHRS, CDR2 YFSETQ. This CDR3 comprises 12 residues. Trimming took off 2 bases at V and 10 bases at J, with 10 bases between the two ends. CDR3 residues: CASSFPGEEQFF. Here the CDR3 DNA reads TGCGCCAGCAGCTTTCCCGGGGAGGAGCAGTTCTTC.

This clonotype was recorded once. V is TRBV7-2 and J is TRBJ2-5; 14 positions agree with TRBD2. J gave up 11 bases and V 5 bases, and 16 bases lay outside the gene matches. The CDR3 is made up of 17 amino acids. CDR1 and CDR2 from the germline V gene are SGHTA and FQGNSA. The CDR3 nucleotides are TGTGCCAGCAGCCCAGGACTAGCGGGGGGCGGTACCAATGAGCAGTACTTC. This sequence encodes CASSPGLAGGGTNEQYF. The whole variable domain, remainder taken from reference TRBV7-2 and TRBJ2-5, is GAGVSQSPSNKVTEKGKDVELRCDPISGHTALYWYRQSLGQGLEFLIYFQGNSAPDKSGLPSDRFSAERTGGSVSTLTIQRTQQEDSAVYLCASSPGLAGGGTNEQYFGPGTRLLVL.

This clonotype was seen more than once but under ten times. V and J are TRBV20-1 and TRBJ2-1, with no clear D. Germline V CDR1 and CDR2: DFQATT, SNEGSKA (reference sequence). The CDR3 extends over 12 amino acids. The V gene lost 0 bases and the J gene lost 3 bases, with 3 bases spanning the gap. Here the CDR3 DNA reads TGCAGTGCTAGAGAATTCTACAATGAGCAGTTCTTC. Amino acids: CSAREFYNEQFF.

In this sample, this clonotype turned up a few times. The chain recombines TRBV7-2 with TRBJ1-2, with 9 positions matching TRBD1. CDR1 SGHTA and CDR2 FQGNSA come from the germline V gene. The CDR3 is 16 residues long. V lost 5 bases to trimming and J lost 5 bases; unmatched junction nucleotides: 12. CDR3: CASSQSTGGAGYGYTF. CDR3 DNA sequence: TGTGCCAGCAGCCAAAGCACAGGGGGCGCGGGGTATGGCTACACCTTC.

This chain uses TRBV20-1 with TRBJ2-4, with D possibly TRBD1 on 5 matching bases. Germline V gives CDR1 DFQATT, CDR2 SNEGSKA (reference sequence). The V gene lost 1 base and the J gene lost 7 bases, with 14 bases spanning the gap. The CDR3 totals 14 residues. The CDR3 spells CSARGRNRLNIQYF. The CDR3 DNA is TGCAGTGCTAGAGGTAGAAACAGGCTCAACATTCAGTACTTC.

This chain joins TRBV5-1 and TRBJ2-1; 9 bases are shared with TRBD1. Germline V lookup: CDR1 SGHRS, CDR2 YFSETQ. The ends lost 4 bases at V and 5 bases at J; junction bases unmatched: 7. CDR3 size: 15 residues. In nucleotides, the CDR3 is TGCGCCAGCAGCCCAGACAGGGGGTCGAACAATGAGCAGTTCTTC. Translation: CASSPDRGSNNEQFF.

V is TRBV5-1 and J is TRBJ2-7; weak D call: TRBD2 (6 bases). This CDR3 contains 15 residues. V was trimmed by 0 bases and J by 6 bases, leaving 16 bases between them. Germline V gives CDR1 SGHRS, CDR2 YFSETQ. This CDR3 reads CASSLVGTPRTEQYF. The CDR3 coding sequence is TGCGCCAGCAGCTTGGTGGGGACTCCTCGCACCGAGCAGTACTTC.

This clonotype showed up just a few times. The rearrangement links TRBV4-2 to TRBJ2-3; no definite D call. CDR3 length: 13 amino acids. CDR1 LGHNA and CDR2 YNFKEQ come from the germline V gene. Trimming stripped 0 bases from V and 14 bases from J, with 15 bases between. The CDR3 coding sequence is TGTGCCAGCAGCCAAGAGGTCTCGACCGCCATGTATTTT. Protein sequence: CASSQEVSTAMYF.

This chain links TRBV20-1 with TRBJ2-1, with D perhaps TRBD1 or TRBD2 (5 bases each). Germline CDR1 and CDR2: DFQATT and SNEGSKA (reference sequence). There are 14 residues in the CDR3. V lost 1 base and J 7 bases, leaving 14 bases between the germline ends. The CDR3 DNA sequence: TGCAGTGCTAGAGCCCCGGGACCCACAAATGAGCAGTTCTTC. Residues: CSARAPGPTNEQFF.

This clonotype showed up just once. V usage is TRBV2 and J usage is TRBJ2-5, with TRBD1 matching 8 bases. This CDR3 region has 15 residues. Germline V lookup: CDR1 SNHLY, CDR2 FYNNEI. V shed 5 bases and J 6 bases; nucleotides not matched to a gene: 11. For the CDR3, the DNA is TGTGCCAGCAGTTCCGGGACAGGACAAAAGAAGACCCAGTACTTC. It codes for CASSSGTGQKKTQYF. Full variable domain (rest looked up from reference TRBV2 and TRBJ2-5): EPEVTQTPSHQVTQMGQEVILRCVPISNHLYFYWYRQILGQKVEFLVSFYNNEISEKSEIFDDQFSVERPDGSNFTLKIRSTKLEDSAMYFCASSSGTGQKKTQYFGPGTRLLVL.

Of note for this clonotype: Compared with germline, one end of the junction differs, possibly owing to a read error. This sequence joins TRBV6-5 and TRBJ1-2; perhaps TRBD1 as D (5 bases). This CDR3 has 17 residues. The germline CDR1 and CDR2 sequences are MNHEY and SVGAGI. The CDR3 DNA sequence: TGTGCCGGCAGTTACTCGGCTCGTGCTGGGGGTCGGTATGGCTACACCTTC. Its translation: CAGSYSARAGGRYGYTF.

This chain uses TRBV7-6 with TRBJ2-5; D is unclear. Germline V CDR1 and CDR2: SGHVS, FNYEAQ. The V gene lost 5 bases and the J gene lost 2 bases, with 24 bases spanning the gap. The CDR3 loop spans 18 amino acids. The CDR3: CASSQPVMRTKIQETQYF. Written as DNA, the CDR3 is TGTGCCAGCAGCCAGCCTGTGATGCGTACAAAAATTCAAGAGACCCAGTACTTC.

This clonotype appeared a few times. The chain has TRBV21-1 and TRBJ2-5; the table's D call, TRBD2, was not checked against the DNA. TRBV21-1 has pseudogene status. The CDR3 covers 15 residues. CDR3 nucleotides: TGTGCCAGCAGCAATGGTGGGACTCCGCCGGCGGAGCAGTACTTC. Protein: CASSNGGTPPAEQYF.

For the CDR3, the DNA is TGTGCCAGCAGCTTCGGACCCCAGGGGGTCTCTGTGAGCACAGATACGCAGTATTTT. Amino acids: CASSFGPQGVSVSTDTQYF. The chain carries TRBV13 and TRBJ2-3; 7 bases fit TRBD1. Germline CDR1 and CDR2: PRHDT and FYEKMQ (reference sequence). Losses at the gene ends were 3 bases for V and 0 bases for J; bases not matched to a gene: 15. This CDR3 is built from 19 residues.

The chain is built from TRBV7-9 and TRBJ1-2; D gene unclear. Looked up from germline, CDR1 is SEHNR and CDR2 is FQNEAQ (reference sequence). Trimming pared 3 bases from V and 2 bases from J, leaving 13 bases between. CDR3 length: 15 residues. The CDR3 sequence: CASSFFGSANYGYTF. The CDR3 nucleotides read TGTGCCAGCAGCTTCTTTGGGTCAGCAAACTATGGCTACACCTTC.

The chain has TRBV4-1 and TRBJ2-5; perhaps TRBD2 as D (7 bases). The V end lost 1 base, the J end lost 4 bases, and 19 bases lay between the germline ends. Looked up from germline, CDR1 is MGHRA and CDR2 is YSYEKL. This CDR3 spans 17 amino acids. Written as DNA, the CDR3 is TGCGCCAGCAGCCAAGTCATAGGGGGGGGCTCGGTAGAGACCCAGTACTTC. Its translation is CASSQVIGGGSVETQYF.

This chain uses TRBV6-5 with TRBJ1-5, with no clear D. From germline, CDR1 is MNHEY and CDR2 SVGAGI. CDR3 length: 13 amino acids. V was shortened by 8 bases and J by 7 bases, with 15 bases between the two germline ends. In DNA form, the CDR3 reads TGTGCCAGCCAGCCGCGGGGTCGCCAGCCCCAGCATTTT. As protein: CASQPRGRQPQHF.

The rearrangement joins TRBV3-1 to TRBJ2-3; possible D gene TRBD2, 5 bases. Trimming removed 1 base at V and 6 bases at J, with 20 bases between. The germline gives CDR1 LGHDT, CDR2 YNNKEL (reference sequence). CDR3 length: 17 amino acids. This CDR3 reads CASSQVEGRGSWDTQYF. In DNA, the CDR3 is TGTGCCAGCAGCCAAGTCGAAGGCCGGGGATCGTGGGATACGCAGTATTTT.

V and J are TRBV6-2 or TRBV6-3 and TRBJ2-5, with 12 bases that match TRBD2. Germline lookup yields CDR1 MNHEY and CDR2 SVGEGT. V lost 6 bases to trimming and J lost 12 bases; unmatched junction nucleotides: 11. The CDR3 consists of 14 residues. The CDR3 DNA sequence: TGTGCCAGCAGAATGCGACTAGCGGGGGATCATGAGTACTTC. Its translation is CASRMRLAGDHEYF.

J is TRBJ2-7 and V is TRBV7-9; D is ambiguous. The length of the CDR3 is 15 residues. V lost 5 bases and J lost 7, with 21 bases in between. Germline CDR1 and CDR2: SEHNR and FQNEAQ (reference sequence). The CDR3 DNA is TGTGCCAGCAGCCCGACTCACCAACTATACAATGAGCAGTACTTC. It is translated as CASSPTHQLYNEQYF.

Turning to this clonotype: Germline and junction disagree at one end, which may indicate a read error. The chain uses TRBV24-1 and TRBJ1-5; no reliable D call. The germline V gene encodes CDR1 KGHDR and CDR2 SFDVKD. The CDR3 has 12 amino acids. The chain's CDR3 is CATSGPNQPRHF. The CDR3 nucleotides read TGTGCCACCAGTGGACCCAATCAGCCCCGGCATTTT.

This clonotype was seen a handful of times. V gene TRBV6-5 combines with J gene TRBJ1-4, with TRBD1 identical over 9 bases. V shed 4 bases and J 10 bases; nucleotides not matched to a gene: 7. The CDR3 consists of 14 residues. The germline V gene encodes CDR1 MNHEY and CDR2 SVGAGI. CDR3 nucleotide sequence: TGTGCCAGCAGTTCCGGGACAGGGAGAGGAAAACTGTTTTTT. It translates to CASSSGTGRGKLFF.

This sequence joins TRBV29-1 and TRBJ2-5; TRBD2 matches 12 bases. The V gene's germline CDR1 is SQVTM and CDR2 ANQGSEA. CDR3 size: 18 residues. V was pared by 0 bases and J by 5 bases, with 13 bases of the junction left unmatched. The DNA for the CDR3 is TGCAGCGTTGAAGATAGGTCGGCTAGCGGGGGGGCAATGGAGACCCAGTACTTC. Translation gives CSVEDRSASGGAMETQYF.

V usage is TRBV7-2 and J usage is TRBJ2-1, with a tentative D call TRBD2 (5 bases). The germline V gene encodes CDR1 SGHTA and CDR2 FQGNSA. The length of the CDR3 is 15 residues. Trimming stripped 1 base from V and 6 bases from J, with 13 bases between. The CDR3 nucleotides are TGTGCCAGCAGCTTAGTCGCCGGGGATCTCAATGAGCAGTTCTTC. Its protein is CASSLVAGDLNEQFF.

This chain connects TRBV4-2 to TRBJ2-3; TRBD1 is a possible D gene (6 bases). The V gene's germline CDR1 is LGHNA and CDR2 YNFKEQ. The CDR3 spans 15 residues. V shed 0 bases and J shed 4 bases, with 11 bases lying between them. CDR3 nucleotide sequence: TGTGCCAGCAGCCAAGACAGTGGGGGCCCAGATACGCAGTATTTT. It yields the protein CASSQDSGGPDTQYF.

This clonotype was found a few times. The V call is TRBV4-2, the J call TRBJ2-1; the D is unclear. V lost 0 bases, J lost 0 bases, and 12 bases lay in between. Looked up from germline, CDR1 is LGHNA and CDR2 is YNFKEQ. This CDR3 is 17 amino acids long. CDR3 sequence reads: CASSQEGSLNSYNEQFF. CDR3 bases: TGTGCCAGCAGCCAAGAGGGTAGCCTGAACTCCTACAATGAGCAGTTCTTC.